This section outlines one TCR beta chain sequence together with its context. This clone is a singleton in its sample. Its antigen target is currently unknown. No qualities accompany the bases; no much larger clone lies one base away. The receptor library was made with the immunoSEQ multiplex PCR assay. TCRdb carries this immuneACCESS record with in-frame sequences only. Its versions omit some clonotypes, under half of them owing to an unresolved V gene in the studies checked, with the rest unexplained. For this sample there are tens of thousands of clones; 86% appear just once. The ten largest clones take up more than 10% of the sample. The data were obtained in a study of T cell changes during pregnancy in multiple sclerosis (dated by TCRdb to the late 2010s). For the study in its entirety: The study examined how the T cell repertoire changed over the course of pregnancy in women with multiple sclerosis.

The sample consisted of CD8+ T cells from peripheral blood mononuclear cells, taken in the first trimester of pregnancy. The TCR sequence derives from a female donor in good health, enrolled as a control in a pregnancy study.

The CDR3 protein: CASSRGTSGTDTQYF. Here is the DNA: TGTGCCAGCAGCCGCGGGACTAGCGGCACAGATACGCAGTATTTT. This receptor chain uses TRBV7-9 and TRBJ2-3, and TRBD2 aligns with 10 junction nucleotides. Germline trimming amounts to 5 bases on V and 1 base on J, with 3 as the count of junction bases outside the gene matches. CDR1 SEHNR and CDR2 FQNEAQ were looked up in the germline V gene (reference sequence). From cysteine to phenylalanine, the CDR3 is 15 amino acids long. The retained sequence is limited to the CDR3, 45 bases, with the frame set at the first base.